A selection of T cell receptor beta chains follows, all from one sample in a study of T-cell reconstitution after alpha-beta-depleted transplantation in children. Each CDR3 protein is one row after TCRdb ran MiXCR on the PCR reads. The sample has approximately 85,000 distinct CDR3 sequences, roughly a sixth seen once. Sequencing used PBMCs, mostly from graft donor cells, obtained 180 days after TCRalphabeta/CD19-depleted stem cell transplant. The receptors originated from a male patient aged 2-15 years who had a stem cell transplant for acute lymphoblastic leukemia, so the T cells may come from the graft donor. Both conserved end residues are part of each CDR3. Each record gives: clone size, J gene, D gene, V gene, CDR3 protein, CDR3 DNA. A D gene is named only where the DNA matches it firmly. Size tells how often a clone was seen (once, few, many) or the class of an expanded clone, and some rows leave it out.

clone_size: many
j_call: TRBJ2-3
d_call: NA
v_call: TRBV7-6
cdr3_aa: CASSPRTRTDTQYF
cdr3_nt: TGTGCCAGCAGCCCTCGGACGCGCACAGATACGCAGTATTTT

clone_size: NA
j_call: TRBJ1-1
d_call: NA
v_call: TRBV9
cdr3_aa: CASSGPWGTEAFF
cdr3_nt: TGTGCCAGCAGCGGCCCCTGGGGAACTGAAGCTTTCTTT

clone_size: NA
j_call: TRBJ2-3
d_call: NA
v_call: TRBV5-1
cdr3_aa: CASSFPGGDTQYF
cdr3_nt: TGCGCCAGCAGCTTCCCAGGAGGAGATACGCAGTATTTT

clone_size: NA
j_call: TRBJ1-1
d_call: NA
v_call: TRBV5-4
cdr3_aa: CASSLWGIQGLLVDTEAFF
cdr3_nt: TGTGCCAGCAGCTTGTGGGGGATACAGGGCCTCTTGGTGGACACTGAAGCTTTCTTT

clone_size: NA
j_call: TRBJ1-1
d_call: TRBD1
v_call: TRBV5-6
cdr3_aa: CASSFGTGEAFF
cdr3_nt: TGTGCCAGCAGCTTTGGGACAGGAGAAGCTTTCTTT

clone_size: NA
j_call: TRBJ2-7
d_call: NA
v_call: TRBV20-1
cdr3_aa: CSARGGIYYYEQYF
cdr3_nt: TGCAGTGCCCGAGGGGGGATCTACTACTACGAGCAGTACTTC

clone_size: many
j_call: TRBJ2-2
d_call: TRBD1
v_call: TRBV12-3/TRBV12-4
cdr3_aa: CASSLRPKDRDRELFF
cdr3_nt: TGTGCCAGCAGTTTGCGCCCCAAGGACAGGGATCGGGAGCTGTTTTTT

clone_size: NA
j_call: TRBJ1-2
d_call: NA
v_call: TRBV24-1
cdr3_aa: CATSDLDQMDGYTF
cdr3_nt: TGTGCCACCAGTGATTTGGACCAGATGGATGGCTACACCTTC

clone_size: NA
j_call: TRBJ2-3
d_call: NA
v_call: TRBV29-1
cdr3_aa: CSVEYEGPRDTQYF
cdr3_nt: TGCAGCGTTGAATATGAAGGGCCAAGGGATACGCAGTATTTT

clone_size: NA
j_call: TRBJ2-7
d_call: TRBD1
v_call: TRBV20-1
cdr3_aa: CSASDRGSSYEQYF
cdr3_nt: TGCAGTGCTTCAGACAGGGGAAGCTCCTACGAGCAGTACTTC

clone_size: few
j_call: TRBJ2-5
d_call: TRBD1
v_call: TRBV5-6
cdr3_aa: CASSLGQGRETQYF
cdr3_nt: TGTGCCAGCAGCTTGGGACAGGGTCGGGAGACCCAGTACTTC

clone_size: many
j_call: TRBJ1-5
d_call: NA
v_call: TRBV20-1
cdr3_aa: CSATKQGGEAQHF
cdr3_nt: TGCAGTGCTACGAAGCAGGGTGGGGAGGCCCAGCATTTT

clone_size: few
j_call: TRBJ1-5
d_call: NA
v_call: TRBV25-1
cdr3_aa: CASSEGDQPQHF
cdr3_nt: TGTGCCAGCAGTGAAGGGGATCAGCCCCAGCATTTT

clone_size: NA
j_call: TRBJ2-7
d_call: NA
v_call: TRBV7-2
cdr3_aa: CASSLGGGAYEQYF
cdr3_nt: TGTGCCAGCAGCTTAGGTGGCGGGGCCTACGAGCAGTACTTC

clone_size: many
j_call: TRBJ1-1
d_call: NA
v_call: TRBV13
cdr3_aa: CASSTPDGEAFF
cdr3_nt: TGTGCCAGCAGCACCCCGGACGGGGAAGCTTTCTTT

clone_size: many
j_call: TRBJ2-3
d_call: TRBD2
v_call: TRBV20-1
cdr3_aa: CSASQLAGGNTDTQYF
cdr3_nt: TGCAGTGCTAGTCAACTAGCGGGGGGAAACACAGATACGCAGTATTTT

clone_size: few
j_call: TRBJ1-2
d_call: NA
v_call: TRBV5-4
cdr3_aa: CASSPEEGGYTF
cdr3_nt: TGTGCCAGCAGCCCTGAGGAGGGCGGCTACACCTTC

clone_size: few
j_call: TRBJ2-7
d_call: TRBD1
v_call: TRBV7-9
cdr3_aa: CASSRANRGYEQYF
cdr3_nt: TGTGCCAGCAGCCGGGCTAACAGGGGCTACGAGCAGTACTTC

clone_size: NA
j_call: TRBJ1-5
d_call: NA
v_call: TRBV20-1
cdr3_aa: CSAKGRNQPQHF
cdr3_nt: TGCAGTGCTAAAGGGCGGAATCAGCCCCAGCATTTT

clone_size: NA
j_call: TRBJ1-5
d_call: NA
v_call: TRBV5-4
cdr3_aa: CASSLGLGDQPQHF
cdr3_nt: TGTGCCAGCAGCTTGGGATTGGGTGATCAGCCCCAGCATTTT

clone_size: NA
j_call: TRBJ2-2
d_call: NA
v_call: TRBV7-2
cdr3_aa: CASSLRQANTGELFF
cdr3_nt: TGTGCCAGCAGCTTACGACAGGCGAACACCGGGGAGCTGTTTTTT

clone_size: once
j_call: TRBJ1-5
d_call: NA
v_call: TRBV28
cdr3_aa: CASSSGAGNQPQHF
cdr3_nt: TGTGCCAGCTCGTCCGGGGCAGGCAATCAGCCCCAGCATTTT

clone_size: few
j_call: TRBJ2-7
d_call: TRBD2
v_call: TRBV6-2/TRBV6-3
cdr3_aa: CASSVAGSSYEQYF
cdr3_nt: TGTGCCAGCAGCGTAGCGGGCAGCTCCTACGAGCAGTACTTC

clone_size: few
j_call: TRBJ2-1
d_call: NA
v_call: TRBV9
cdr3_aa: CASSSRQETGSYNEQFF
cdr3_nt: TGTGCCAGCAGCTCCCGACAGGAGACTGGCTCCTACAATGAGCAGTTCTTC

clone_size: many
j_call: TRBJ1-5
d_call: NA
v_call: TRBV20-1
cdr3_aa: CSAIHSNQPQHF
cdr3_nt: TGCAGTGCTATTCATAGCAATCAGCCCCAGCATTTT

clone_size: NA
j_call: TRBJ1-1
d_call: TRBD1
v_call: TRBV13
cdr3_aa: CASSRHRGTEAFF
cdr3_nt: TGTGCCAGCAGCCGACACAGGGGCACTGAAGCTTTCTTT

clone_size: NA
j_call: TRBJ1-2
d_call: NA
v_call: TRBV7-8
cdr3_aa: CASSLSAQTLNYGYTF
cdr3_nt: TGTGCCAGCAGCTTAAGCGCACAGACGCTTAACTATGGCTACACCTTC

clone_size: few
j_call: TRBJ2-1
d_call: NA
v_call: TRBV20-1
cdr3_aa: CSASSIGSSSYNEQFF
cdr3_nt: TGCAGTGCTAGTTCGATTGGGAGTTCTTCCTACAATGAGCAGTTCTTC

clone_size: few
j_call: TRBJ2-6
d_call: NA
v_call: TRBV11-3
cdr3_aa: CASSYSDSSGANVLTF
cdr3_nt: TGTGCCAGCAGCTATTCGGACAGCTCTGGGGCCAACGTCCTGACTTTC

clone_size: many
j_call: TRBJ2-7
d_call: NA
v_call: TRBV12-3/TRBV12-4
cdr3_aa: CASSPTYEQYF
cdr3_nt: TGTGCCAGCAGCCCCACCTATGAGCAGTACTTC

clone_size: NA
j_call: TRBJ1-3
d_call: NA
v_call: TRBV7-9
cdr3_aa: CASSSGQKRGNTIYF
cdr3_nt: TGTGCCAGCAGCTCCGGACAGAAACGAGGAAACACCATATATTTT

clone_size: NA
j_call: TRBJ2-2
d_call: TRBD1
v_call: TRBV6-2/TRBV6-3
cdr3_aa: CASRAGGSNTGELFF
cdr3_nt: TGTGCCAGCAGAGCAGGGGGCTCGAACACCGGGGAGCTGTTTTTT

clone_size: NA
j_call: TRBJ2-5
d_call: TRBD2
v_call: TRBV6-2/TRBV6-3
cdr3_aa: CASSNPRRGAYQETQYF
cdr3_nt: TGTGCCAGCAGTAACCCTAGGCGGGGGGCCTACCAAGAGACCCAGTACTTC

clone_size: NA
j_call: TRBJ2-7
d_call: NA
v_call: TRBV20-1
cdr3_aa: CSARDLDRNEQYF
cdr3_nt: TGCAGTGCTAGAGATCTGGACAGAAACGAGCAGTACTTC

clone_size: few
j_call: TRBJ1-2
d_call: NA
v_call: TRBV10-3
cdr3_aa: CAISLGSGYTF
cdr3_nt: TGTGCCATCAGCCTAGGTTCCGGCTACACCTTC

clone_size: NA
j_call: TRBJ2-7
d_call: NA
v_call: TRBV10-3
cdr3_aa: CAIPGQPTGQYF
cdr3_nt: TGTGCCATCCCGGGACAACCTACAGGACAGTACTTC

clone_size: few
j_call: TRBJ2-7
d_call: TRBD1
v_call: TRBV12-3/TRBV12-4
cdr3_aa: CASSQGQGAGEQYF
cdr3_nt: TGTGCCAGCAGTCAGGGACAGGGGGCTGGGGAGCAGTACTTC

clone_size: few
j_call: TRBJ2-5
d_call: NA
v_call: TRBV20-1
cdr3_aa: CSASPWGDQLETQYF
cdr3_nt: TGCAGTGCTAGTCCCTGGGGGGATCAACTAGAGACCCAGTACTTC

clone_size: many
j_call: TRBJ2-3
d_call: TRBD2
v_call: TRBV11-2
cdr3_aa: CASSPRLAGATRTDTQYF
cdr3_nt: TGTGCCAGCAGCCCGCGGTTAGCGGGGGCCACCCGCACAGATACGCAGTATTTT

clone_size: NA
j_call: TRBJ1-1
d_call: NA
v_call: TRBV12-3/TRBV12-4
cdr3_aa: CASSQFLGTGDTEAFF
cdr3_nt: TGTGCCAGCAGCCAATTTTTGGGGACTGGAGACACTGAAGCTTTCTTT